One and the same sample provided the 26 T cell receptor beta chains below, sequenced in a study of cytotoxic CD8 clonotypes in ibrutinib-treated CLL. Sequencing was performed with immunoSEQ multiplex PCR; in TCRdb, only in-frame clones are kept and a portion is missing. Here the sample spans 9,500 to 12,000 clones, around 81% being singletons. The sequencing used PBMCs, collected at disease progression, from a patient treated with ibrutinib. The receptors derive from a human donor with chronic lymphocytic leukemia.

This clone has only one observation. This sequence joins TRBV5-6 and TRBJ1-2, with TRBD1 as a possible D gene (6 bases). CDR1 is SGHDT and CDR2 is YYEEEE in the germline V gene. Trimming took off 4 bases at V and 7 bases at J, with 20 bases between the two ends. The CDR3 extends over 15 amino acids. CDR3 in amino acids: CASSPQGRGVRGYTF. CDR3 nucleotide sequence: TGTGCCAGCAGCCCTCAAGGGAGGGGGGTTCGTGGCTACACCTTC.

CDR3 protein: CASSQGLAAGEQFF. The CDR3 DNA follows: TGCGCCAGCAGTCAGGGACTAGCGGCCGGGGAGCAGTTCTTC. The J gene is TRBJ2-1, the V gene TRBV5-1, with TRBD2 matching over 11 bases. The CDR3 covers 14 residues. V shed 5 bases, J shed 10 bases, and the junction held 8 bases outside the gene matches. CDR1 SGHRS and CDR2 YFSETQ come from the germline V gene.

V and J are TRBV13 and TRBJ1-1, with a weak D call TRBD1 (5 bases). V lost 0 bases and J lost 3, with 14 bases in between. The length of the CDR3 is 16 residues. Germline CDR1 is PRHDT and CDR2 is FYEKMQ (reference sequence). The CDR3 coding sequence is TGTGCCAGCAGCTTAGGCCGGCCAGGGCTCTACACTGAAGCTTTCTTT. Its translation: CASSLGRPGLYTEAFF.

The chain combines TRBV7-9 with TRBJ2-5; 11 nucleotides agree with TRBD2. J was trimmed by 5 bases and V by 1 base; bases with no gene match: 15. The CDR3 contains 19 residues. Germline CDR1 and CDR2: SEHNR and FQNEAQ (reference sequence). The CDR3 region has the DNA TGTGCCAGCAGCTTAGAGTTGGCTAGCGGGAGGACATTGGGGGAGACCCAGTACTTC. Protein product: CASSLELASGRTLGETQYF.

V usage is TRBV30 and J usage is TRBJ1-3; possible D gene TRBD1, 5 bases. V was cut by 3 bases and J by 0 bases, with 15 bases left in between. The CDR3 has 16 residues. Germline V gene data show CDR1 as GTSNPN and CDR2 as SVGIG (reference sequence). CDR3 sequence (DNA): TGTGCCTGGAGCCTCGCACAGGTAGACTCTGGAAACACCATATATTTT. Protein: CAWSLAQVDSGNTIYF.

The chain joins TRBV28 to TRBJ2-7; unclear D gene. The V end lost 5 bases, the J end lost 7 bases, and 24 bases lay between the germline ends. Germline V gives CDR1 MDHEN, CDR2 SYDVKM. The CDR3 length is 16 residues. The CDR3 loop reads CASSPPTPRRLGEQYF. The CDR3 nucleotides are TGTGCCAGCAGTCCACCCACTCCACGGAGACTGGGGGAGCAGTACTTC.

The chain recombines TRBV7-9 with TRBJ2-7, with a weak D call TRBD2 (6 bases). The ends were cut back, 1 base at V and 5 bases at J, with 15 bases in the middle. Germline V gene lookup returns CDR1 SEHNR and CDR2 FQNEAQ (reference sequence). The length of the CDR3 is 15 residues. The CDR3 DNA is TGTGCCAGCAGCTTAGAGGAGGGATTCACTAACGAGCAGTACTTC. This sequence encodes CASSLEEGFTNEQYF.

In this sample, this clone turned up a few times. The rearrangement joins TRBV11-3 to TRBJ2-3; 10 bases match TRBD2. There are 15 residues in the CDR3. The germline CDR1 and CDR2 sequences are SGHNT and YENEEA. Germline trimming cut 5 bases from V and 5 bases from J; bases unmatched to any gene: 7. The CDR3 coding sequence is TGTGCCAGCAGCCCTCCTAGCGGGAGCCGAGATACGCAGTATTTT. Its protein is CASSPPSGSRDTQYF. Full variable domain (remainder filled in from reference TRBV11-3 and TRBJ2-3): EAGVVQSPRYKIIEKKQPVAFWCNPISGHNTLYWYLQNLGQGPELLIRYENEEAVDDSQLPKDRFSAERLKGVDSTLKIQPAELGDSAVYLCASSPPSGSRDTQYFGPGTRLTVL.

V gene TRBV7-9 combines with J gene TRBJ2-7, with D possibly matching TRBD1 (6 bases). This CDR3 has 12 amino acids. Germline V CDR1 and CDR2: SEHNR, FQNEAQ (reference sequence). V lost 2 bases and J lost 5, with 7 bases in between. The CDR3, as DNA: TGTGCCAGCAGCTTAACAGGGAACGAGCAGTACTTC. Protein sequence: CASSLTGNEQYF.

This chain joins TRBV7-2 and TRBJ1-5, with 8 bases aligning to TRBD1. The V gene end was trimmed by 5 bases and the J gene end by 3 bases; junction bases not matched to a gene: 3. Germline loops: CDR1 SGHTA, CDR2 FQGNSA. The CDR3 loop spans 14 amino acids. Here the CDR3 reads CASSPGQANQPQHF. CDR3 coding DNA: TGTGCCAGCAGCCCGGGACAGGCCAATCAGCCCCAGCATTTT.

The CDR3 DNA follows: TGCGCCAGCAGCCAAGTGGGGGCCGGAGAGACCCAGTACTTC. It is translated as CASSQVGAGETQYF. The chain employs TRBV4-1 and TRBJ2-5, with D maybe TRBD1 (6 bases). Trimming shortened V by 1 base and J by 4 bases, and 10 bases separated the two germline ends. The CDR3 consists of 14 residues. The germline gives CDR1 MGHRA, CDR2 YSYEKL.

V is TRBV27 and J is TRBJ2-1; no reliable D call. CDR1 is MNHEY, CDR2 SMNVEV, per germline (reference sequence). This CDR3 has 12 amino acids. Between the trimmed V and J ends, which lost 3 bases and 7 bases, there was a span of 7 bases. The CDR3 spells CASSFGDNEQFF. CDR3 DNA: TGTGCCAGCAGTTTTGGAGATAATGAGCAGTTCTTC.

This chain links TRBV11-1 with TRBJ2-7, with 7 bases aligning to TRBD1. Per the germline V gene, CDR1 is SGHAT and CDR2 is FQDESV (reference sequence). The CDR3 loop spans 18 amino acids. V lost 1 base to trimming and J lost 2 bases; unmatched junction nucleotides: 14. The CDR3 sequence is CASSLDGGWDRQTYEQYF. DNA of the CDR3: TGTGCCAGCAGCTTAGACGGCGGATGGGACAGACAAACCTACGAGCAGTACTTC.

The V call is TRBV27, the J call TRBJ2-2; TRBD2 aligns across 10 bases. The V segment lost 6 bases and the J segment 6 bases; nucleotides outside the gene matches: 10. This CDR3 spans 16 amino acids. The germline V gene has CDR1 MNHEY and CDR2 SMNVEV (reference sequence). The DNA of the CDR3 is TGTGCCAGCAGAGAAATAGCGGGAGGTTGGGCCGGGGAGCTGTTTTTT. Encoded protein: CASREIAGGWAGELFF.

To note about this clone: A read error may produce the germline difference seen at one junction end. The chain couples TRBV11-2 to TRBJ2-7, with unresolved D. CDR1 and CDR2 from the germline V gene are SGHAT and FQNNGV. The CDR3 totals 11 residues. The CDR3 DNA is TGTGCCAGCAGCTCGCACTACGGGCAGTACTTC. Translating gives CASSSHYGQYF.

The chain recombines TRBV5-4 with TRBJ2-2; D ambiguous. CDR1 is SGHNT, CDR2 YYREEE, per germline (reference sequence). The CDR3 runs to 15 residues. The V and J ends lost 4 bases and 2 bases respectively, with 12 bases between them. This CDR3 is CASSLSGINTGELFF. CDR3 sequence (DNA): TGTGCCAGCAGCCTTTCTGGAATTAACACCGGGGAGCTGTTTTTT. Combining the CDR3 with reference TRBV5-4 and TRBJ2-2 gives the whole variable domain ETGVTQSPTHLIKTRGQQVTLRCSSQSGHNTVSWYQQALGQGPQFIFQYYREEENGRGNFPPRFSGLQFPNYSSELNVNALELDDSALYLCASSLSGINTGELFFGEGSRLTVL.

This clone turned up a few times. The chain has TRBV25-1 and TRBJ2-1; D not certain. The germline V and J ends were trimmed by 2 bases and 2 bases, with 7 bases remaining between them. CDR1 is MGHDK, CDR2 SYGVNS, per germline. The length of the CDR3 is 14 residues. DNA for the CDR3: TGTGCCAGCAGTGAAGTCGGTGCCTACAATGAGCAGTTCTTC. Protein product: CASSEVGAYNEQFF.

A word on this clone: Other DNA sequences of this sample code for an identical CDR3. This rearrangement joins TRBV28 to TRBJ2-1, with TRBD1 as a possible D gene (5 bases). V lost 7 bases to trimming and J lost 0 bases, with 10 bases between them. The CDR3 extends over 14 amino acids. The germline V gene encodes CDR1 MDHEN and CDR2 SYDVKM. The DNA for the CDR3 is TGTGCCAGCACCCGACAGAGCTCCTACAATGAGCAGTTCTTC. It specifies CASTRQSSYNEQFF.

The rearrangement links TRBV6-5 to TRBJ1-5; TRBD1 is a possible D gene (6 bases). Germline CDR1 is MNHEY and CDR2 is SVGAGI. This CDR3 contains 13 residues. With 6 bases removed from V and 4 bases from J, the gap between germline ends came to 10 bases. The CDR3 coding sequence is TGTGCCAGCAGACCGGACAGAAATCAGCCCCAGCATTTT. The encoded protein is CASRPDRNQPQHF.

The chain carries TRBV11-2 and TRBJ1-4, with D hard to call. Looked up from germline, CDR1 is SGHAT and CDR2 is FQNNGV. CDR3 length: 14 amino acids. V lost 5 bases and J 7 bases, leaving 14 bases between the germline ends. CDR3 bases: TGTGCCAGCAGCCTAGGTGGGGATGGTGAAAAACTGTTTTTT. Protein: CASSLGGDGEKLFF.

This chain uses TRBV11-2 with TRBJ2-2, with 7 bases matching TRBD2. CDR1 SGHAT and CDR2 FQNNGV come from the germline V gene. CDR3 size: 16 residues. The junction had 6 bases not matched to a gene; V was cut back by 5 bases and J by 0 bases. The CDR3 protein is CASSRAGLTNTGELFF. The CDR3 region has the DNA TGTGCCAGCAGCCGAGCGGGACTTACGAACACCGGGGAGCTGTTTTTT.

The V and J genes are TRBV9 and TRBJ2-5, with 11 positions matching TRBD1. Germline loops: CDR1 SGDLS, CDR2 YYNGEE. With 0 bases clipped from V and 4 bases from J, the junction kept 5 bases outside the gene matches. This CDR3 has 16 residues. CDR3 amino acids: CASSVAGGTGGETQYF. The CDR3 bases are TGTGCCAGCAGCGTAGCGGGGGGGACAGGGGGAGAGACCCAGTACTTC. Drawing the rest from reference TRBV9 and TRBJ2-5, the complete variable domain is DSGVTQTPKHLITATGQRVTLRCSPRSGDLSVYWYQQSLDQGLQFLIQYYNGEERAKGNILERFSAQQFPDLHSELNLSSLELGDSALYFCASSVAGGTGGETQYFGPGTRLLVL.

The rearrangement uses TRBV27 and TRBJ2-2; 12 nucleotides agree with TRBD2. The CDR3 is 15 residues long. V lost 2 bases and J lost 6; bases outside the gene matches: 1. The germline V gene encodes CDR1 MNHEY and CDR2 SMNVEV (reference sequence). CDR3 in DNA: TGTGCCAGCAGTTTAGGACTAGCGGGACCCGGGGAGCTGTTTTTT. Translated, it gives CASSLGLAGPGELFF.

The chain carries TRBV28 and TRBJ2-2; 13 bases are a match to TRBD2. The germline CDR1 and CDR2 sequences are MDHEN and SYDVKM. There are 19 residues in the CDR3. V shed 4 bases and J 2 bases; nucleotides not matched to a gene: 10. The CDR3 DNA sequence: TGTGCCAGCAGTTCAAAGCGACTAGCGGGAGGAAGTAACACCGGGGAGCTGTTTTTT. Amino acid sequence: CASSSKRLAGGSNTGELFF.

This clone has a single count. The chain couples TRBV6-5 to TRBJ2-1; no clear D. This CDR3 has 11 residues. V lost 10 bases, J lost 1 base, and 5 bases lay in between. Per germline, CDR1 MNHEY and CDR2 SVGAGI. The CDR3 DNA follows: TGTGCCACGCGATCCTACAATGAGCAGTTCTTC. Translating gives CATRSYNEQFF.

This clone was counted between two and nine times. The chain is built from TRBV2 and TRBJ1-1; TRBD1 matches 8 bases. There are 11 residues in the CDR3. The germline gives CDR1 SNHLY, CDR2 FYNNEI. With V trimmed by 5 bases and J by 10 bases, 3 bases remained unmatched. Here the CDR3 reads CASSPDRGAFF. The CDR3 region has the DNA TGTGCCAGCAGTCCTGACAGGGGAGCTTTCTTT.